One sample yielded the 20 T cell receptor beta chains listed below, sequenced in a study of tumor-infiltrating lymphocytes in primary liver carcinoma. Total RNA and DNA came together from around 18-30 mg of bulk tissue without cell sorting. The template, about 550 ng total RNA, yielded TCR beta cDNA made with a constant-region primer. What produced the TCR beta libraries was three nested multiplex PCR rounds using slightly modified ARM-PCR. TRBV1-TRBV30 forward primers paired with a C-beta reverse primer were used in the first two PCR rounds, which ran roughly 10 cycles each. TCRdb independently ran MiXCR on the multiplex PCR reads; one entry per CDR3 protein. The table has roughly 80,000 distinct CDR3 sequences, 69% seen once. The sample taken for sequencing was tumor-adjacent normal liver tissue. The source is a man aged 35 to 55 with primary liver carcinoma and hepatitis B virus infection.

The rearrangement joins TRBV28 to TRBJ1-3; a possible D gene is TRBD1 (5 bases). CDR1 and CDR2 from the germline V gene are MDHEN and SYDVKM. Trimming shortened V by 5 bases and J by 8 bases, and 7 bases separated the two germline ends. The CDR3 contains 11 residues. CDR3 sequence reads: CASSPGYTIYF. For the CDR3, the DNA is TGTGCCAGCAGTCCAGGGTACACCATATATTTT. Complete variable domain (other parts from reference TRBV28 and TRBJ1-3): DVKVTQSSRYLVKRTGEKVFLECVQDMDHENMFWYRQDPGLGLRLIYFSYDVKMKEKGDIPEGYSVSREKKERFSLILESASTNQTSMYLCASSPGYTIYFGEGSWLTVV.

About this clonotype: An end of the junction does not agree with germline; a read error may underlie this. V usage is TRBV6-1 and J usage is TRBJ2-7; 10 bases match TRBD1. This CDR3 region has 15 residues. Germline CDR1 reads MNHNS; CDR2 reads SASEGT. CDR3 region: CASRGGQGSSYGQYF. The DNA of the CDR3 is TGTGCTAGCAGAGGGGGACAGGGGAGCTCCTACGGGCAGTACTTC.

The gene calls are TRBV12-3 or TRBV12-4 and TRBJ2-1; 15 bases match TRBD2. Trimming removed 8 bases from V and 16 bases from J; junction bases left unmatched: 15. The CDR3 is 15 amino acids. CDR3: CASLTGTSGRTRLFF. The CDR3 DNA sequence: TGTGCCAGCCTAACGGGGACTAGCGGGAGGACCAGGCTATTCTTC.

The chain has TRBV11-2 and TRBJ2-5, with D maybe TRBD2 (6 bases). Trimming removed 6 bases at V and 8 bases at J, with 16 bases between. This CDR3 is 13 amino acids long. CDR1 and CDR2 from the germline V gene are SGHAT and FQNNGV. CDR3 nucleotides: TGTGCCAGCAGATTGGCGGGAAATGAAACCCAGTACTTC. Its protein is CASRLAGNETQYF.

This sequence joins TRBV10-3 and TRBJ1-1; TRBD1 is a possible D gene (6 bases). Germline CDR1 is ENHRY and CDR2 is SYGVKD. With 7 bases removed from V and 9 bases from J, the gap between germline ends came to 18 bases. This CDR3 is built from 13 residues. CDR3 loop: CAITGQGKTKAFF. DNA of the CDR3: TGTGCCATCACCGGCCAGGGGAAGACTAAAGCTTTCTTT.

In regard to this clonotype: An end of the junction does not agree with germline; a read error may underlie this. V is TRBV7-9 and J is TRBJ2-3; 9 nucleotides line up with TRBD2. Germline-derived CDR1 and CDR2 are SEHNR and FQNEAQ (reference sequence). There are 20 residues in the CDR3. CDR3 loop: CACSWPPGLAGGPASDAQYF. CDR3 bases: TGTGCCTGCAGCTGGCCCCCGGGACTGGCGGGAGGGCCGGCTTCAGATGCGCAGTATTTT.

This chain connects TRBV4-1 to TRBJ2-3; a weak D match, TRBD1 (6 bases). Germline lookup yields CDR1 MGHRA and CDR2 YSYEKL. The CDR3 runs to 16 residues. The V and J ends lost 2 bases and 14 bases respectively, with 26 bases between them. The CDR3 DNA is TGCGCCAGCAGCCAATATTGGCAGGGGTGGGCAGATATGCGGTATTTT. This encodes CASSQYWQGWADMRYF.

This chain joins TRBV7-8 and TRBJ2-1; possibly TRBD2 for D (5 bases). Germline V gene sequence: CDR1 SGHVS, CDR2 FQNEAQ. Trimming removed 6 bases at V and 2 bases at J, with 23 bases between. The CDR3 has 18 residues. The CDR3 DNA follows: TGTGCCAGCAGGCCGCTTGGAGGCTCAACGGTCCCCTACAATGAGCAGTTCTTC. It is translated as CASRPLGGSTVPYNEQFF.

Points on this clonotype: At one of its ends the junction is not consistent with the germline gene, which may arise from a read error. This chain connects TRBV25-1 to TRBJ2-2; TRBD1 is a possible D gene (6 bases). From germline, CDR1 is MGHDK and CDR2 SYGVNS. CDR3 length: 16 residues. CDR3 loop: CAISEFADRNTGELFF. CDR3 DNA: TGCGCCATCAGTGAATTCGCGGACAGGAACACCGGGGAGCTGTTTTTT.

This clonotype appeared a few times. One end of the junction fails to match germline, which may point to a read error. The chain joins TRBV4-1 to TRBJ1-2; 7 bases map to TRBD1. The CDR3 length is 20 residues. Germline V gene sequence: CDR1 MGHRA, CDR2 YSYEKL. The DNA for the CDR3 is TGCGCCAGCAACCAAGAGGGGGCGCAACGATCGTGGCCCCTTGACTATGGCTACACCTTC. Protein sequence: CASNQEGAQRSWPLDYGYTF.

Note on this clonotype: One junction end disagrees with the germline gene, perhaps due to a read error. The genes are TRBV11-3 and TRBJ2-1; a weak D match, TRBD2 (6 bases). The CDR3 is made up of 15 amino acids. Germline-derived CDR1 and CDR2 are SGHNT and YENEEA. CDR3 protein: CVSSAETREINEQFF. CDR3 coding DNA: TGTGTCAGCAGCGCCGAGACTAGAGAGATTAATGAACAGTTCTTC.

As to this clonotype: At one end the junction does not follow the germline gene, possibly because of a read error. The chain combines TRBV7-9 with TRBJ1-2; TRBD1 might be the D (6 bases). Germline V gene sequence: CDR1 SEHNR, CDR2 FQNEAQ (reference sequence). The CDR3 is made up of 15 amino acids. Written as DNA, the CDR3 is TGTGCCAGCAGCTCGGCCGGAGCCAATTTCGGGGGCTACATCTTC. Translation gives CASSSAGANFGGYIF.

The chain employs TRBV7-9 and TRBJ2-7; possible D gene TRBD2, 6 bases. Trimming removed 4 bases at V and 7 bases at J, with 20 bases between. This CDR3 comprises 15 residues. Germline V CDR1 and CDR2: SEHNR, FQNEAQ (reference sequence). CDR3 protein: CASSYLMTGDYEQYF. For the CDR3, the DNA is TGTGCCAGCAGCTACTTGATGACGGGAGACTATGAGCAGTACTTC. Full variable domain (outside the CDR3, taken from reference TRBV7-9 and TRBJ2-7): DTGVSQNPRHKITKRGQNVTFRCDPISEHNRLYWYRQTLGQGPEFLTYFQNEAQLEKSRLLSDRFSAERPKGSFSTLEIQRTEQGDSAMYLCASSYLMTGDYEQYFGPGTRLTVT.

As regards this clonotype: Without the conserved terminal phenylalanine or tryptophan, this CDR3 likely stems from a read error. CDR3 in amino acids: CASSQELAGAHEQYL. For the CDR3, the DNA is TGCGCCAGCAGCCAGGAGCTAGCAGGAGCGCACGAGCAGTACCTC. The genes are TRBV4-3 and TRBJ2-7, with D possibly being TRBD2 (5 bases). Per germline, CDR1 LGHNA and CDR2 YSLEER. The ends were cut back, 3 bases at V and 5 bases at J, with 17 bases in the middle. This CDR3 region has 15 residues.

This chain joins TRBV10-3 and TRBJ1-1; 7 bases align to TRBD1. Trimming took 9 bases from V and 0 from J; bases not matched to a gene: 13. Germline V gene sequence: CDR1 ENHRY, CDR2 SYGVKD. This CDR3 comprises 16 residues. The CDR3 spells CAMRGRSQGLNTEAFF. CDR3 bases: TGTGCCATGAGGGGGAGGTCACAGGGGTTGAACACTGAAGCTTTCTTT.

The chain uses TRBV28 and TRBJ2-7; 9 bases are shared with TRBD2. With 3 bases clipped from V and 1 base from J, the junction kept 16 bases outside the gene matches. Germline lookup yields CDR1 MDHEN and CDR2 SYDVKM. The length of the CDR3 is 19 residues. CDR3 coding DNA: TGTGCCAGCAGTTTTTTCGAACTAGCGGGTGGGCGAATATCCTACGAGCAGTACTTC. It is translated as CASSFFELAGGRISYEQYF.

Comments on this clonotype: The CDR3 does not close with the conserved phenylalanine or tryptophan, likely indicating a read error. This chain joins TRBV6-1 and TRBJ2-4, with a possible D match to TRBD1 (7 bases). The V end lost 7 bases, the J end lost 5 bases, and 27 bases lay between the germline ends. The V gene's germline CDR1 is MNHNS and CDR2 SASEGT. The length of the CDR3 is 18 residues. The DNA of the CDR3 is TGTGCCAGCATCCCTGAGGAGGGGGCCCTGGGCGATGAAAACATTCAGTACCTC. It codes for CASIPEEGALGDENIQYL.

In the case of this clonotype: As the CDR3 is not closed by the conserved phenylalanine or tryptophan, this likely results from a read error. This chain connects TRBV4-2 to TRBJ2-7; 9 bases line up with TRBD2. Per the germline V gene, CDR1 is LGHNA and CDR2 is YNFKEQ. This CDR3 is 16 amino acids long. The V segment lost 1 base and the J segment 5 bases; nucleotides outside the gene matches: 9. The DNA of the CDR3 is TGTGCCAGCAGCCAAGCGGCTAGCGGGGTCTCTCACGAGCAGTACTTA. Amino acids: CASSQAASGVSHEQYL.

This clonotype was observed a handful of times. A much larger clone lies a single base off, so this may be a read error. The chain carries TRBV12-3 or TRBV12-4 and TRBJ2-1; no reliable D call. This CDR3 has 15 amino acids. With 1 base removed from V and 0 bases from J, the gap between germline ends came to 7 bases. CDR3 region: CASSLVGSSYNEQFF. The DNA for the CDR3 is TGTGCCAGCAGTTTAGTGGGTAGCTCCTACAATGAGCAGTTCTTC.

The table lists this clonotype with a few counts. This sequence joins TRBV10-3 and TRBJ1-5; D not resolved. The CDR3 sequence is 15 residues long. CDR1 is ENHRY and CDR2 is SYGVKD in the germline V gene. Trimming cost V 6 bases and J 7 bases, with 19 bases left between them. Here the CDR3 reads CAISPNKGGQQPQHF. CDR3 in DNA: TGTGCCATCAGCCCGAACAAAGGAGGGCAACAGCCCCAGCATTTT.